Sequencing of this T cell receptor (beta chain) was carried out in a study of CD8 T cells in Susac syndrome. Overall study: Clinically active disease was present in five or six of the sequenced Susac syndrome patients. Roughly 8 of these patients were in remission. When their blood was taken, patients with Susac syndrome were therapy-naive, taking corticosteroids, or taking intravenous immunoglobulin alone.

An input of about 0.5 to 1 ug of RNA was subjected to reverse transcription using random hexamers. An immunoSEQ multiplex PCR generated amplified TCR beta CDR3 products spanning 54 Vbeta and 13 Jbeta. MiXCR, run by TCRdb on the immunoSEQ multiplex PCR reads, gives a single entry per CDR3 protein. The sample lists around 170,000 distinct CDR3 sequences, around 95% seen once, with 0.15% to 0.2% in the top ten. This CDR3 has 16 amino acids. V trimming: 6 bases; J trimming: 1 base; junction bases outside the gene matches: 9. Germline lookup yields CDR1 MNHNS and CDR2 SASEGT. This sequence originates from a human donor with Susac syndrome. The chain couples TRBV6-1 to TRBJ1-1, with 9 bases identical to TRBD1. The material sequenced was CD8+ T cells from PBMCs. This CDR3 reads CASSPLAGQGNTEAFF. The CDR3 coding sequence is TGTGCCAGCAGCCCACTGGCGGGACAGGGGAACACTGAAGCTTTCTTT.